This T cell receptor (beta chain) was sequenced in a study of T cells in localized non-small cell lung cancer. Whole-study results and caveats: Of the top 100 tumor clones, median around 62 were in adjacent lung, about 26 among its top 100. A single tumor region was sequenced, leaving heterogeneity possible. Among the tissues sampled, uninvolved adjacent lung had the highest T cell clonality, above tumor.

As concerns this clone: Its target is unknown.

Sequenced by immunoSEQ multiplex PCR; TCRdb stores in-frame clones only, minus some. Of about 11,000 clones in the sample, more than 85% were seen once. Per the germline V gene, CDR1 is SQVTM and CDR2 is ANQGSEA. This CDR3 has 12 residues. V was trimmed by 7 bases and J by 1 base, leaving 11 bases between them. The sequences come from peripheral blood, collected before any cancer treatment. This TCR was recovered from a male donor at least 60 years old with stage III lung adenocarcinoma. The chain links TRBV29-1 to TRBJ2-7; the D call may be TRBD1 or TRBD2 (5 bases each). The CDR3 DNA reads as TGCAGCGCCCGGGACGGTTCCTACGAGCAGTACTTC. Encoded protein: CSARDGSYEQYF.